This T cell receptor beta chain was sequenced for a study of blood T cell repertoires in COVID-19. At the level of the study: PBMCs, B-cell-depleted T cells, or T cells provided the cDNA or gDNA that made up the material.

The CDR3 length is 16 residues. V lost 5 bases and J lost 6; bases outside the gene matches: 12. The germline V gene encodes CDR1 SGHTA and CDR2 FQGNSA. Assay used: immunoSEQ multiplex PCR; TCRdb lists only in-frame clones, some missing. The sample yields 150,000 to 200,000 clones, about 85% seen once. This TCR derives from a human donor with acute or convalescent COVID-19. The donor label of this sample is uncertain. V is TRBV7-2 and J is TRBJ1-5; TRBD1 aligns across 8 bases. Sequencing was done on a sample of peripheral blood. This CDR3 is CASSIGQGYFGQPQHF. For the CDR3, the DNA is TGTGCCAGCAGCATAGGACAGGGATATTTCGGTCAGCCCCAGCATTTT.